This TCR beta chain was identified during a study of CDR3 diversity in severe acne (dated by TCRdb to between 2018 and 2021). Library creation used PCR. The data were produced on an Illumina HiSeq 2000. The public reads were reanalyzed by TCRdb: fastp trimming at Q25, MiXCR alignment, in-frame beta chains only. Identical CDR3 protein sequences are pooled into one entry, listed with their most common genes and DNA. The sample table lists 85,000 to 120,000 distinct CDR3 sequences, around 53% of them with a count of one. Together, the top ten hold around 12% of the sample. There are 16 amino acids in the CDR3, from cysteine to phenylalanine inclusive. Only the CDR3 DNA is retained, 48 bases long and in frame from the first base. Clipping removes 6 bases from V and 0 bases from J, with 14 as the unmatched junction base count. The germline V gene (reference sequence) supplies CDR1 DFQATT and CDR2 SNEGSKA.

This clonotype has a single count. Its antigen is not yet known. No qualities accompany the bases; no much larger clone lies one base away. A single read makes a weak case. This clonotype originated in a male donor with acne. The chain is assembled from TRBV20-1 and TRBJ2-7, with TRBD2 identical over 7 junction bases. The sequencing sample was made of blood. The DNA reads TGCAGTGCCAGCAGCTTGATCGGCGGGAGCTCCTACGAGCAGTACTTC. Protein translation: CSASSLIGGSSYEQYF.